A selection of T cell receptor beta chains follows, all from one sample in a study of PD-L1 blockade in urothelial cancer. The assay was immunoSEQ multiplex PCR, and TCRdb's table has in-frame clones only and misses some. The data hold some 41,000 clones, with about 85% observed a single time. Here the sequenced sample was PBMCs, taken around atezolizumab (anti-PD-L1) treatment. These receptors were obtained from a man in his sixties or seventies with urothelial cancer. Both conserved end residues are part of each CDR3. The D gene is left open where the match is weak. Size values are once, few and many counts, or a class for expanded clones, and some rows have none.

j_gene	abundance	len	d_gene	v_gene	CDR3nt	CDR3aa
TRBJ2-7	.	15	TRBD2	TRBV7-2	TGTGCCAGCAGCCCCCGGCGGGGTAGCGGGTCCCACCAGTACTTC	CASSPRRGSGSHQYF
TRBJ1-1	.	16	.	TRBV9	TGTGCCAGCAGCGTAGCTCATGGAGGATATAACACTGAAGCTTTCTTT	CASSVAHGGYNTEAFF
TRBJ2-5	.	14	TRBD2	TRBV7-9	TGTGCCAGCAGCTGGACTAGCGGACAAGAGACCCAGTACTTC	CASSWTSGQETQYF
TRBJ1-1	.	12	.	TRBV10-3	TGTGCCATCAGTCCCCAGGACACTGAAGCTTTCTTT	CAISPQDTEAFF
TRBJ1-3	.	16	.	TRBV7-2	TGTGCCAGCAGCTTAGCAGGAGCCCTCTCTGGAAACACCATATATTTT	CASSLAGALSGNTIYF
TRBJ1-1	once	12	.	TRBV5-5	TGTGCCAGCAGCCGGACTAACACTGAAGCTTTCTTT	CASSRTNTEAFF
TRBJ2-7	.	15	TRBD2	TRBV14	TGTGCCAGCAGCCACTGGACTAGCGGTTCTGGAGAGCAGTACTTC	CASSHWTSGSGEQYF
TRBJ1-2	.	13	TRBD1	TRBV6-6	TGTGCCAGCAGTCTGGGACAGGTCTATGGCTACACCTTC	CASSLGQVYGYTF
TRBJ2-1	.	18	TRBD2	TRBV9	TGTGCCAGCAGCGTAGAGACTAGCGGAGAAACGGGATACAATGAGCAGTTCTTC	CASSVETSGETGYNEQFF
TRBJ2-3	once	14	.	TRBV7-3	TGTGCCAGCAGCTTATCCGTGAGCACAGATACGCAGTATTTT	CASSLSVSTDTQYF
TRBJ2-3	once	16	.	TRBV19	TGTGCCAGTAGTATCTCCGGACTAAGCGGCACAGATACGCAGTATTTT	CASSISGLSGTDTQYF
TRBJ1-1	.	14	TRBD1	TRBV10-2	TGCGCCAGCAGGCCGGGACAGCCAAACACTGAAGCTTTCTTT	CASRPGQPNTEAFF
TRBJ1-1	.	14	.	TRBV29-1	TGCAGCGTTGAAGAGGCAGGATACAACACTGAAGCTTTCTTT	CSVEEAGYNTEAFF
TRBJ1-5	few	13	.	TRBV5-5	TGTGCCAGCAGCTTGGCGGGGAATCAGCCCCAGCATTTT	CASSLAGNQPQHF
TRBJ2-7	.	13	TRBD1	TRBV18	TGTGCCAGCACCCCAGGGGGCTGGTCCGAGCAGTACTTC	CASTPGGWSEQYF
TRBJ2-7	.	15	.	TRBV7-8	TGTGCCAGCAGCTTAGCGCGACTTTATGCTTACGAGCAGTACTTC	CASSLARLYAYEQYF
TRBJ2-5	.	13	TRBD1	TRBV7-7	TGTGCTAGCAGCGGGGACAGGGGTGAGACCCAGTACTTC	CASSGDRGETQYF
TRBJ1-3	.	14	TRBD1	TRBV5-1	TGCGCCAGCAGCGGGACAGGAGGGACTGACACCATATATTTT	CASSGTGGTDTIYF
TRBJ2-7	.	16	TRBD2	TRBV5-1	TGCGCCAGCAGCCCACGGATAGCGGGAGGCTCCTACGAGCAGTACTTC	CASSPRIAGGSYEQYF
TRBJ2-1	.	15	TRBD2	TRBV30	TGTGCCTGGAGTAGACTAGCGGGGCCGTACAATGAGCAGTTCTTC	CAWSRLAGPYNEQFF
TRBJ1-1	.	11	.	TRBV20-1	TGCAGTGCCTTCGTATTCACTGAAGCTTTCTTT	CSAFVFTEAFF
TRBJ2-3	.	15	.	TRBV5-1	TGCGCCAGCAGAAGAGAGGGACTCCCTTCAGATACGCAGTATTTT	CASRREGLPSDTQYF
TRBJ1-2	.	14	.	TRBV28	TGTGCCAGCAGTTTGGGGGGGGTTTGGTATGGCTACACCTTC	CASSLGGVWYGYTF
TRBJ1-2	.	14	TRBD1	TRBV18	TGTGCCAGCTCACCGGAGGGACAGGGCAGTGGCTACACCTTC	CASSPEGQGSGYTF
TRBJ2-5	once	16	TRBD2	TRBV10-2	TGCGCCAGCAGTGAGTCCCGACTAGCGGGACAAGAGACCCAGTACTTC	CASSESRLAGQETQYF
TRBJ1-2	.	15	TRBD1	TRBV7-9	TGTGCCAGCAGCTTAGTGGGAAGACAGGGACATGGCTACACCTTC	CASSLVGRQGHGYTF
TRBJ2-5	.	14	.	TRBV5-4	TGTGCCAGCAGCCCCCAGGAAAAACTAGAGACCCAGTACTTC	CASSPQEKLETQYF
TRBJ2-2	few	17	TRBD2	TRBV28	TGTGCCAGCAGGGGAATTGGACTAGCGGGAGGAGGCGGGGAGCTGTTTTTT	CASRGIGLAGGGGELFF
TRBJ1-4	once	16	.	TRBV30	TGTGCCTGGAGTTTTACAGGGTTCTCACCTAATGAAAAACTGTTTTTT	CAWSFTGFSPNEKLFF
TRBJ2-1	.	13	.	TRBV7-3	TGTGCCAGCAGCTTAACCTTCTACAATGAGCAGTTCTTC	CASSLTFYNEQFF
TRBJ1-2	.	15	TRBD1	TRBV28	TGTGCCAGCAGTGAAGGGACAGGGAGGAACTATGGCTACACCTTC	CASSEGTGRNYGYTF
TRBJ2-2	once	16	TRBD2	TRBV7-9	TGTGCCAGCAGCTTAGGGGCTAGCGGACACACCGGGGAGCTGTTTTTT	CASSLGASGHTGELFF
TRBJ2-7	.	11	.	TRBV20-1	TGCAGTGCCAGTCAGTCCTACGAGCAGTACTTC	CSASQSYEQYF
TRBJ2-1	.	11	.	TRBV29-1	TGCAGCGTAACTAGATTGGATGAGCAGTTCTTC	CSVTRLDEQFF
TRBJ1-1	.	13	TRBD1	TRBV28	TGTGCCAGCAGTTCGGGACAGGGAAGTGAAGCTTTCTTT	CASSSGQGSEAFF
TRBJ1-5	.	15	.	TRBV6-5	TGTGCCAGCAGTTACTCCCAGTATAGCAATCAGCCCCAGCATTTT	CASSYSQYSNQPQHF
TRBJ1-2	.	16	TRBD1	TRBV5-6	TGTGCCAGCAGCCCGACGGGGGACAGGGGGCTGGCTGGCTACACCTTC	CASSPTGDRGLAGYTF
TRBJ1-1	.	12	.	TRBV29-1	TGCAGCGTTGATCGGGTGCGCGCTGAAGCTTTCTTT	CSVDRVRAEAFF
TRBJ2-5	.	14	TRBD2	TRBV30	TGTGCCTGGAGTACGACTAGCGGGAGTTCGACCCAGTACTTC	CAWSTTSGSSTQYF
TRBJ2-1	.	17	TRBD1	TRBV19	TGTGCCAGTAGTATGTTACCCCGACAGGGAAGTCGCGGTGAGCAGTTCTTC	CASSMLPRQGSRGEQFF
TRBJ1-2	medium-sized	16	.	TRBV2	TGTGCCAGCAGAGGGGGGGTGGACGTTGTTCACTATGGCTACACCTTC	CASRGGVDVVHYGYTF
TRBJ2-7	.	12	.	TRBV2	TGTGCCAGCAGGGACAGCTCCTACGAGCAGTACTTC	CASRDSSYEQYF
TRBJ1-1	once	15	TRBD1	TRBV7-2	TGTGCCAGCAGCAGGCGGACAGGGAGGAACACTGAAGCTTTCTTT	CASSRRTGRNTEAFF
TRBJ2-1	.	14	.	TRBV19	TGTGCCAGTAGTATGGGCCCTGGTGACAATGAGCAGTTCTTC	CASSMGPGDNEQFF
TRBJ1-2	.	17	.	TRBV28	TGTGCCAGCAGAGTTTGGTCGGGCCCAGGGTTCCGTGGGGGCTACACCTTC	CASRVWSGPGFRGGYTF
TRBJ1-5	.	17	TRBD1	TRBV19	TGTGCCAGTAGTACCCAGGGACAGGGGAATCACAATCAGCCCCAGCATTTT	CASSTQGQGNHNQPQHF
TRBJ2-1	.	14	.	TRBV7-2	TGTGCCAGCAGCTTAGCCGGGACTGGGATGGAGCAGTTCTTC	CASSLAGTGMEQFF
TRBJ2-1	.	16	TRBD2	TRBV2	TGTGCCAGCAGTGAACGACTAGCGGCACCCTACAATGAGCAGTTCTTC	CASSERLAAPYNEQFF
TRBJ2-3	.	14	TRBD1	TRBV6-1	TGTGCCAGCGGGACAGGTCCTAGCACAGATACGCAGTATTTT	CASGTGPSTDTQYF